One and the same sample provided the 5 T cell receptor beta chains below, sequenced in a study of metastatic and nonmetastatic thyroid tumors. MiXCR was used by TCRdb to re-call the PCR reads. The sample lists roughly 14,000 clones, roughly 25% occurring once. Every patient was untreated before thyroid surgery. Sequencing was carried out using tumor tissue. The receptors shown here come from a female donor with papillary thyroid cancer or a benign thyroid nodule (not recorded which). Some clones in this sample may be carry-over from other donors' samples.

By its share, this clone is medium-sized. This chain uses TRBV30 with TRBJ2-3; D is undetermined. The CDR3 runs 12 residues. Germline assignment: CDR1 GTSNPN and CDR2 SVGIG (reference sequence). Trimming left V 4 bases short and J 10 bases short, with 15 bases between. In DNA form, the CDR3 reads TGTGCCTGGAACGCAGCCCGCATAGCGCAGTATTTT. Translation: CAWNAARIAQYF.

The table lists this clone with a few counts. The chain recombines TRBV10-2 with TRBJ2-7; no clear D gene. Germline CDR1 WSHSY, CDR2 SAAADI. The CDR3 spans 14 residues. V lost 3 bases to trimming and J lost 6 bases, with 15 bases between them. The CDR3 is CASSEIWARSEQYF. The CDR3 DNA reads TGCGCCAGCAGTGAAATATGGGCCCGTTCCGAGCAGTACTTC.

CDR3 loop: CASSVDGQAPPTLHF. The CDR3 bases are TGTGCCAGCAGCGTAGACGGGCAGGCTCCCCCAACCCTCCACTTT. The chain links TRBV9 to TRBJ1-6; D is unresolved. The CDR3 covers 15 residues. CDR1 SGDLS and CDR2 YYNGEE come from the germline V gene. Between the trimmed V and J ends, which lost 0 bases and 14 bases, there was a span of 18 bases.

Only a few counts were recorded for this clone. An end of the junction does not agree with germline; a read error may underlie this. This chain links TRBV25-1 with TRBJ2-2; D is possibly TRBD2 (6 bases). The CDR3 runs to 14 residues. From germline, CDR1 is MGHDK and CDR2 SYGVNS. Here the CDR3 reads CAILGSGNTVELFF. CDR3 in DNA: TGTGCCATCCTGGGTAGCGGTAACACCGTGGAGCTGTTTTTT.

The chain is built from TRBV20-1 and TRBJ2-7, with TRBD2 matching 10 bases. Losses at the gene ends were 3 bases for V and 2 bases for J; bases not matched to a gene: 7. The CDR3 sequence is 15 residues long. CDR1 and CDR2 (germline): DFQATT, SNEGSKA (reference sequence). CDR3 sequence (DNA): TGCAGTGCTAGTACAGGTGGGACTAGCGCCTACGAGCAGTACTTC. Translating it yields CSASTGGTSAYEQYF.